Listed below are T cell receptor beta chains from one sample, sequenced in a study of CD8+ T cells in alopecia areata. TCRdb keeps only in-frame clones here, not all; method: immunoSEQ multiplex PCR. The table shows roughly 150,000 clones, with about 53% occurring only once. Sequencing was performed on CD8+ T cells sorted from blood, taken at week 0. The receptor set was obtained from a human donor with alopecia areata. CDR3s include the opening cysteine and the closing phenylalanine or tryptophan. The D gene is left open where the match is weak. Clone size appears in some rows only: once, few, many, or a class for an expanded clone.

v_call	j_call	d_call	clone_size	cdr3_aa
TRBV29-1	TRBJ2-7	.	.	CSVVGGSRSYEQYF
TRBV29-1	TRBJ1-2	.	.	CSVAPDSPNYGYTF
TRBV5-6	TRBJ2-1	.	.	CASSFLGGLVNEQFF
TRBV4-3	TRBJ2-3	.	.	CASSQDSGGPTDTQYF
TRBV5-4	TRBJ2-1	.	.	CASSLGLVPWSNEQFF
TRBV11-2	TRBJ1-6	.	.	CASSLGRGSPLHF
TRBV29-1	TRBJ2-1	.	.	CSVRPETNNEQFF
TRBV6-5	TRBJ2-7	.	.	CVVGVNEQYF
TRBV28	TRBJ2-5	TRBD1	.	CASSQGQRETQYF
TRBV29-1	TRBJ1-2	.	.	CSVDRVGSKGAEYGYTF
TRBV7-3	TRBJ1-5	.	.	CASSLSPSQPQHF
TRBV15	TRBJ2-7	TRBD1	.	CATSVSGQAYEQYF
TRBV27	TRBJ1-1	TRBD1	.	CASSSGGLEAFF
TRBV10-3	TRBJ2-2	.	.	CAISESVEVTGELFF
TRBV27	TRBJ1-2	.	.	CASSPDQGIYGYTF
TRBV30	TRBJ2-5	.	.	CAWSEGKGDTQYF
TRBV29-1	TRBJ2-1	.	.	CSAPEGGSYNEQFF
TRBV29-1	TRBJ2-7	.	.	CSVRTGTSSYEQYF
TRBV29-1	TRBJ2-5	.	.	CSATGETQYF
TRBV25-1	TRBJ1-1	.	.	CASSEASGTEAFF
TRBV7-2	TRBJ2-1	.	.	CASSLESTYNEQFF
TRBV7-2	TRBJ1-2	.	.	CASRAPDDYGYTF
TRBV9	TRBJ1-6	.	.	CASSPRPVSGYNSPLHF
TRBV9	TRBJ2-3	.	.	CASSVAGQGTDTQYF
TRBV29-1	TRBJ2-1	.	.	CSVVDNEQFF
TRBV27	TRBJ2-3	.	.	CATRYAGTDTQYF
TRBV7-3	TRBJ2-5	.	.	CASSPRQGGGLETQYF
TRBV27	TRBJ1-5	.	.	CASSFSAGPNQPQHF
TRBV19	TRBJ2-7	.	.	CASAMDSSYEQYF
TRBV5-6	TRBJ2-7	TRBD1	.	CASSLAEGASYEQYF
TRBV4-1	TRBJ1-1	.	.	CASSQAPRGDTEAFF
TRBV29-1	TRBJ1-1	.	.	CSVAHNTEAFF
TRBV30	TRBJ1-1	.	.	CAWSVVSPNTEAFF
TRBV30	TRBJ2-3	TRBD2	.	CASIAGGPDYTDTQYF
TRBV11-2	TRBJ2-3	.	.	CASSLEVADTQYF
TRBV29-1	TRBJ1-2	.	.	CSVLASYGYTF
TRBV5-6	TRBJ1-6	.	.	CASSLGIAPLHF
TRBV7-9	TRBJ1-5	.	.	CASSLNSNQPQHF
TRBV7-2	TRBJ1-1	.	few	CASSLGVLNTEAFF
TRBV4-1	TRBJ2-7	.	.	CASSQAFTETYEQYF
TRBV12-5	TRBJ1-5	.	.	CASGLEGINQPQHF
TRBV15	TRBJ2-2	TRBD1	few	CATSGTGSGELFF